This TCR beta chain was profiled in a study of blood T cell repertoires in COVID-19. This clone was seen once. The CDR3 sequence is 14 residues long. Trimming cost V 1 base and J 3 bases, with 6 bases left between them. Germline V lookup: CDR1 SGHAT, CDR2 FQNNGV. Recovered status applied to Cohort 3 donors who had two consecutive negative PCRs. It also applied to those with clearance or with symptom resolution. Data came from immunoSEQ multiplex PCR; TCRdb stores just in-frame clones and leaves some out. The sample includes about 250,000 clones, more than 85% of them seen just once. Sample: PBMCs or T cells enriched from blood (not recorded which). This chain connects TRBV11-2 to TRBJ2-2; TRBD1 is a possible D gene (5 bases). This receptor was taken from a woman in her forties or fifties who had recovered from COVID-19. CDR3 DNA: TGTGCCAGCAGCTTAGCGACAGACACCGGGGAGCTGTTTTTT. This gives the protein CASSLATDTGELFF.